These 8 T cell receptor beta chains were sequenced from one sample in a study of blood T cell repertoires in COVID-19. The assay was immunoSEQ multiplex PCR, and TCRdb's table has in-frame clones only and misses some. This repertoire shows approximately 330,000 clones, about nine tenths found once; its top ten account for approximately 9.4%. The sample comprised peripheral blood. The receptor source for this set is a man aged 25 to 40 with COVID-19, enrolled during active disease.

The CDR3 coding sequence is TGTGCCAGCAGCTCTGGGCCCAACTATGGCTACACCTTC. As protein: CASSSGPNYGYTF. The V and J genes are TRBV7-3 and TRBJ1-2; D is unresolved. V dropped 4 bases and J dropped 2 bases, with 8 bases sitting between them. The CDR3 is made up of 13 amino acids. Germline-derived CDR1 and CDR2 are SGHTA and FQGTGA.

CDR3 nucleotides: TGTGCCAGCAGGGGCGGGACAGCCACAGATACGCAGTATTTT. Translated: CASRGGTATDTQYF. The rearrangement links TRBV5-4 to TRBJ2-3, with TRBD1 as a possible D gene (7 bases). Per the germline V gene, CDR1 is SGHNT and CDR2 is YYREEE (reference sequence). The CDR3 runs to 14 residues. The ends were cut back, 5 bases at V and 2 bases at J, with 12 bases in the middle.

The chain uses TRBV14 and TRBJ2-1, with D possibly being TRBD1 (5 bases). Per the germline V gene, CDR1 is SGHDN and CDR2 is FVKESK. This CDR3 contains 16 residues. Trimming pared 0 bases from V and 2 bases from J, leaving 11 bases between. DNA for the CDR3: TGTGCCAGCAGCCAAGAGGGCCAGGGAACCTACAATGAGCAGTTCTTC. Translated, it gives CASSQEGQGTYNEQFF.

The chain has TRBV5-1 and TRBJ1-4; possible D gene TRBD1, 6 bases. V lost 0 bases, J lost 2 bases, and 8 bases lay in between. Germline V gene sequence: CDR1 SGHRS, CDR2 YFSETQ. CDR3 size: 15 residues. For the CDR3, the DNA is TGCGCCAGCAGCTTGGAAGGGGGTACTAATGAAAAACTGTTTTTT. The encoded protein is CASSLEGGTNEKLFF.

This chain joins TRBV25-1 and TRBJ1-4, with a possible D match to TRBD1 (6 bases). The germline V and J ends were trimmed by 7 bases and 2 bases, with 17 bases remaining between them. The CDR3 has 16 amino acids. Germline V gene sequence: CDR1 MGHDK, CDR2 SYGVNS. CDR3 sequence: CASTHGGGKTNEKLFF. The CDR3, as DNA: TGTGCCAGCACACATGGGGGGGGCAAGACTAATGAAAAACTGTTTTTT.

CDR3 sequence reads: CSGTGLSWTDTQYF. In nucleotides, the CDR3 is TGCAGCGGGACAGGGCTATCTTGGACAGATACGCAGTATTTT. The chain uses TRBV29-1 and TRBJ2-3; 8 bases match TRBD1. This CDR3 region has 14 residues. V shed 7 bases and J 3 bases; nucleotides not matched to a gene: 9. Germline CDR1 SQVTM, CDR2 ANQGSEA.

The chain couples TRBV5-6 to TRBJ1-6; 8 positions agree with TRBD1. Germline V gives CDR1 SGHDT, CDR2 YYEEEE. This CDR3 comprises 17 residues. V trimming: 4 bases; J trimming: 0 bases; junction bases outside the gene matches: 6. The CDR3 coding sequence is TGTGCCAGCAGCCTGGGACAGGTAAGCTCCTATAATTCACCCCTCCACTTT. Translated: CASSLGQVSSYNSPLHF.

V and J are TRBV28 and TRBJ2-7, with D possibly being TRBD2 (6 bases). CDR1 is MDHEN, CDR2 SYDVKM, per germline. The CDR3 length is 14 residues. Trimming took 8 bases from V and 3 from J, leaving 17 bases between them. CDR3 in amino acids: CASGWGPGGYEQYF. CDR3 bases: TGTGCCAGCGGATGGGGCCCCGGGGGCTACGAGCAGTACTTC.